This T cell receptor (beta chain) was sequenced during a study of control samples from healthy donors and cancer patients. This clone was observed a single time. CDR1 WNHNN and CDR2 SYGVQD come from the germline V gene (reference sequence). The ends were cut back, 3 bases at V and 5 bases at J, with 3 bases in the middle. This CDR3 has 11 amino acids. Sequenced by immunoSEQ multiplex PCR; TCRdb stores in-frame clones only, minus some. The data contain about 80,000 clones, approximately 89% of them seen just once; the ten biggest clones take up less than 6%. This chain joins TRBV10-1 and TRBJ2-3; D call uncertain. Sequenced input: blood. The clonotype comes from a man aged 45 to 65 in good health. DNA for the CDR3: TGCGCCAGCAGTGACGGAGATACGCAGTATTTT. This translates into CASSDGDTQYF.